A single sample gave rise to the 8 T cell receptor beta chains below, sequenced in a study of cytomegalovirus exposure and HLA in healthy donors. Both 60 Vbeta primers and 13 Jbeta primers went into the PCR. The repertoire was sequenced with immunoSEQ multiplex PCR; TCRdb's copy has only in-frame clones and lacks some. The data show 150,000 to 200,000 clones, 78% seen once. Source material: PBMCs. These receptors all come from a woman aged 25 to 39 in good health and CMV-seropositive.

V and J are TRBV21-1 and TRBJ2-5; whether TRBD1, the table's D call, matches the DNA was not checked. TRBV21-1 is a pseudogene. This CDR3 has 11 residues. CDR3 residues: CASSTKETQYF. As DNA, the CDR3 is TGTGCCAGCAGCACCAAAGAGACCCAGTACTTC.

The rearrangement uses TRBV5-6 and TRBJ2-1; 9 nucleotides align to TRBD2. V lost 4 bases to trimming and J lost 0 bases; unmatched junction nucleotides: 8. This CDR3 has 17 amino acids. The germline V gene has CDR1 SGHDT and CDR2 YYEEEE. CDR3 nucleotide sequence: TGTGCCAGCAGCCCCTCGCTAGCGGGAAGCTCCTACAATGAGCAGTTCTTC. Its translation: CASSPSLAGSSYNEQFF.

The J gene is TRBJ2-7, the V gene TRBV19; tentatively, D is TRBD1 (6 bases). V gave up 11 bases and J gave up 1 base, with 18 bases separating them. The CDR3 covers 14 residues. CDR1 is LNHDA and CDR2 is SQIVND in the germline V gene (reference sequence). CDR3 sequence: CASSYRVPSYEQYF. The DNA for the CDR3 is TGTGCCTCGTCATACAGGGTTCCGTCCTACGAGCAGTACTTC.

This rearrangement joins TRBV27 to TRBJ2-1; 14 bases line up with TRBD2. In germline, CDR1 is MNHEY, CDR2 SMNVEV (reference sequence). The CDR3 is made up of 18 amino acids. The junction had 17 bases not matched to a gene; V was cut back by 4 bases and J by 12 bases. The CDR3 reads CASSSGTSGRGGPSRQFF. The CDR3 nucleotides are TGTGCCAGCAGTTCCGGGACTAGCGGGAGAGGGGGGCCCTCACGGCAGTTCTTC.

This chain links TRBV27 with TRBJ1-1; 9 nucleotides align to TRBD1. The trim removed 6 bases at V and 4 bases at J, leaving 6 bases unmatched. Germline V gene lookup returns CDR1 MNHEY and CDR2 SMNVEV (reference sequence). The CDR3 consists of 14 residues. CDR3 region: CASSYGGQGTEAFF. The CDR3 DNA reads TGTGCCAGCAGCTACGGGGGACAGGGCACTGAAGCTTTCTTT.

J is TRBJ2-1 and V is TRBV6-5, with 11 bases identical to TRBD2. CDR3 length: 16 residues. V dropped 0 bases and J dropped 6; count of bases not matched to a gene: 4. From germline, CDR1 is MNHEY and CDR2 SVGAGI. CDR3 sequence: CASSYSILAGGNEQFF. Here the CDR3 DNA reads TGTGCCAGCAGTTACTCGATCCTAGCGGGGGGCAATGAGCAGTTCTTC.

The V call is TRBV5-4, the J call TRBJ2-1, with a tentative D call TRBD2 (5 bases). Germline CDR1 SGHNT, CDR2 YYREEE (reference sequence). Trimming took 5 bases from V and 9 from J, leaving 21 bases between them. The CDR3 is 15 amino acids. The CDR3 region is CASSFPGDLYSEQFF. The DNA of the CDR3 is TGTGCCAGCAGTTTTCCCGGGGATTTGTATAGTGAGCAGTTCTTC. The full variable domain, in which reference TRBV5-4 and TRBJ2-1 provide the parts outside the CDR3, is ETGVTQSPTHLIKTRGQQVTLRCSSQSGHNTVSWYQQALGQGPQFIFQYYREEENGRGNFPPRFSGLQFPNYSSELNVNALELDDSALYLCASSFPGDLYSEQFFGPGTRLTVL.

With respect to this clone: Other DNA sequences from this sample encode an identical CDR3 as well. CDR3 protein: CASSPRADTQYF. Written as DNA, the CDR3 is TGTGCCAGCTCCCCCCGGGCAGATACGCAGTATTTT. V gene TRBV18 combines with J gene TRBJ2-3; D remains unclear. V was shortened by 6 bases and J by 4 bases, with 8 bases between the two germline ends. This CDR3 region has 12 residues. The germline gives CDR1 KGHSH, CDR2 LQKENI.